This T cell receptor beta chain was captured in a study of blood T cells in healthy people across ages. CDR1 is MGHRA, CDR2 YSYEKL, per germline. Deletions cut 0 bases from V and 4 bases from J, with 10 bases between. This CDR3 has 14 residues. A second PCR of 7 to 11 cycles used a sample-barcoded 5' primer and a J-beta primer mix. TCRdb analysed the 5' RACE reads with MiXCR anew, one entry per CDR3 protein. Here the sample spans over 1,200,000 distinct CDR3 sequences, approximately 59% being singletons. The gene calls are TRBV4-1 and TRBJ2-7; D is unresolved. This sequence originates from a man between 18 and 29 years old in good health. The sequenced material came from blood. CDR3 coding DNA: TGCGCCAGCAGCCAAGATCAGGCAGGTTACGAGCAGTACTTC. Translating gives CASSQDQAGYEQYF.